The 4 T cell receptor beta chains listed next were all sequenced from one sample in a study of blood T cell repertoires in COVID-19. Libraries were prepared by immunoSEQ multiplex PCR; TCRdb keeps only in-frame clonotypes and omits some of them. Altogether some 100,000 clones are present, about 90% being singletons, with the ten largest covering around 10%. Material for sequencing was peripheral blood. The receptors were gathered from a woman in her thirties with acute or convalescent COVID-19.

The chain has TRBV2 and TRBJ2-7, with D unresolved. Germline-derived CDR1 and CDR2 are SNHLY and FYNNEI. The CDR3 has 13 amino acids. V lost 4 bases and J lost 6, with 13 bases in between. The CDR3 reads CASSGGSQTEQYF. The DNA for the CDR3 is TGTGCCAGCAGTGGAGGCAGTCAGACCGAGCAGTACTTC.

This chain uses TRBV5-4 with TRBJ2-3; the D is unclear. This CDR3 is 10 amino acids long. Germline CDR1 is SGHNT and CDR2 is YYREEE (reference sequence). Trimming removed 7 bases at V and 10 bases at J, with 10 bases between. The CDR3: CASCEVAQYF. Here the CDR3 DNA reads TGTGCCAGCTGTGAGGTTGCGCAGTATTTT.

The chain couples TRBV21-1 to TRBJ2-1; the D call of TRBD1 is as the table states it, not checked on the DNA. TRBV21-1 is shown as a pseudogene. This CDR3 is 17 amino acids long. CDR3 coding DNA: TGTGCCAGCAGCAAAACCGGGACACAGAGCTCCTACAATGAGCAGTTCTTC. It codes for CASSKTGTQSSYNEQFF.

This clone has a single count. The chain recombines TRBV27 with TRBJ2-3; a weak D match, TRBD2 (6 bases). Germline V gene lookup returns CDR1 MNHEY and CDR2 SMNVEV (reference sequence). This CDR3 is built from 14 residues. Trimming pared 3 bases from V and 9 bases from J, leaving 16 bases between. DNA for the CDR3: TGTGCCAGCAGTTTGGAATGGGATCGGGGGACGCAGTATTTT. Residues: CASSLEWDRGTQYF.